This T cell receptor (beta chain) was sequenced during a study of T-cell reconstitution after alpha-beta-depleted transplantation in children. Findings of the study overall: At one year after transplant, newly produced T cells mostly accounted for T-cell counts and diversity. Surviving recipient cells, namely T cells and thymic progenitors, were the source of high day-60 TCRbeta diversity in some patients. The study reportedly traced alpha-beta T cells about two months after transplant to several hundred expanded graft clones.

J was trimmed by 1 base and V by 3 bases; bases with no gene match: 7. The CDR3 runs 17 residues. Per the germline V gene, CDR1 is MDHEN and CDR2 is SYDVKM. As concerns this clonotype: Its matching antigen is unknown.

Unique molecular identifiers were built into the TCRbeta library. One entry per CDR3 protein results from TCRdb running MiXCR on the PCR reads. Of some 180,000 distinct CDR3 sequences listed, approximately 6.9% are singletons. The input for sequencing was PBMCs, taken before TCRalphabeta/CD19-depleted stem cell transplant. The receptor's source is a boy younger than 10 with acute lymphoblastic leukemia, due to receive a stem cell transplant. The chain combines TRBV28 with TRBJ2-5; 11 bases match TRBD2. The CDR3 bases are TGTGCCAGCAGTTTCCGGGGACTAGCGGCACTCCAAGAGACCCAGTACTTC. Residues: CASSFRGLAALQETQYF.